This T cell receptor (beta chain) came from a study of blood T cell repertoires in COVID-19. Source study methods: Reference gene primer amplification gave nucleated cell count estimates. The assay was immunoSEQ multiplex PCR, and TCRdb's table has in-frame clones only and misses some. From that table come the V and J calls and clone size; the DNA was used to work out D and trimming. The sample carries around 150,000 clones, about 90% recorded once. The CDR3 totals 14 residues. V was pared by 5 bases and J by 9 bases, with 3 bases of the junction left unmatched. The germline V gene has CDR1 MNHEY and CDR2 SVGAGI.

The sequenced material came from peripheral blood. This chain uses TRBV6-5 with TRBJ1-6, with 11 bases that match TRBD1. The receptor comes from a man aged 25-40 years with COVID-19, enrolled during active disease. The DNA of the CDR3 is TGTGCCAGCAGTCCCGGGACAGGGGGTTCACCCCTCCACTTT. Translation gives CASSPGTGGSPLHF.